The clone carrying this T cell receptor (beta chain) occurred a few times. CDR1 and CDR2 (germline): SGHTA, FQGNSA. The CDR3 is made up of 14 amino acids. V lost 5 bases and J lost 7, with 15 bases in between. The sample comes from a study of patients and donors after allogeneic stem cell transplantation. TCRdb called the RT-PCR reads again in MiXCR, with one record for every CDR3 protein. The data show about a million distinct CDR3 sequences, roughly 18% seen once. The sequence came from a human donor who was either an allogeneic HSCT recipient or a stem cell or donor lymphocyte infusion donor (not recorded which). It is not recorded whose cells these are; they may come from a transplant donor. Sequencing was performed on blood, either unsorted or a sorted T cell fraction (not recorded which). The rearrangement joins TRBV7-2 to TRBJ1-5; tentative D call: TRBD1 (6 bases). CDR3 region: CASSLFADRQPQHF. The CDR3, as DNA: TGTGCCAGCAGCCTCTTCGCGGACAGACAGCCCCAGCATTTT.